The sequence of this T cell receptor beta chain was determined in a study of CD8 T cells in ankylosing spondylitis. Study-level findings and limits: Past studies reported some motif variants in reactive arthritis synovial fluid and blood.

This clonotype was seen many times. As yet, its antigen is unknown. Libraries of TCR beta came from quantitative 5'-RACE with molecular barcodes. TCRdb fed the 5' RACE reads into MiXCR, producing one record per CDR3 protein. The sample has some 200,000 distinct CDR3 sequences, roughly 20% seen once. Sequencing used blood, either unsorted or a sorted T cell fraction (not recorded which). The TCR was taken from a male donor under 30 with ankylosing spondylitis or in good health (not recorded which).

The CDR3 loop is CASSQDLVRANNEQFF. The DNA of the CDR3 is TGTGCCAGCAGCCAAGATCTGGTACGGGCCAACAATGAGCAGTTCTTC. This rearrangement joins TRBV3-1 to TRBJ2-1, with D hard to call. Trimming shortened V by 0 bases and J by 5 bases, and 14 bases separated the two germline ends. In germline, CDR1 is LGHDT, CDR2 YNNKEL (reference sequence). The CDR3 consists of 16 residues.